Shown below are 2 T cell receptor beta chains from a single sample sequenced in a study of shared clonotypes between healthy human individuals. Some clones are missing from TCRdb's copy, which holds only in-frame ones; the method was immunoSEQ multiplex PCR. Of around 560,000 clones in the sample, roughly 95% were seen once. Naive CD8 populations comprised CD45RO-negative cells positively selected for CCR7, excluding terminally differentiated effector memory CD45RA+ cells. The sample consisted of naive CD8+ T cells sorted from blood. The origin of the receptors is a woman aged 25 to 39 in good health.

The gene calls are TRBV11-2 and TRBJ2-1; weak D call: TRBD2 (6 bases). CDR3 length: 16 amino acids. The V end was cut by 3 bases, the J end by 8 bases, with 20 bases between. The germline V gene encodes CDR1 SGHAT and CDR2 FQNNGV. The CDR3 reads CASSFDSGPRTDEQFF. The CDR3 DNA reads as TGTGCCAGCAGCTTCGATAGCGGACCCAGAACGGATGAGCAGTTCTTC.

V and J are TRBV25-1 and TRBJ2-5; D not certain. CDR1 and CDR2 (germline): MGHDK, SYGVNS. Deletions cut 8 bases from V and 2 bases from J, with 3 bases between. This CDR3 is built from 10 residues. The CDR3 region is CASQQETQYF. CDR3 in DNA: TGTGCCAGCCAACAAGAGACCCAGTACTTC. Filled out from reference TRBV25-1 and TRBJ2-5, the complete variable domain reads EADIYQTPRYLVIGTGKKITLECSQTMGHDKMYWYQQDPGMELHLIHYSYGVNSTEKGDLSSESTVSRIRTEHFPLTLESARPSHTSQYLCASQQETQYFGPGTRLLVL.